This TCR beta chain was sequenced during a study of blood T cell repertoires in COVID-19. The CDR3 totals 14 residues. Germline V gene lookup returns CDR1 MNHEY and CDR2 SVGAGI. The ends were cut back, 7 bases at V and 3 bases at J, with 13 bases in the middle. How the authors handled the data: Reference gene primer amplification in the assay estimated nucleated cell counts. Profiling relied on immunoSEQ multiplex PCR, and the TCRdb table lists in-frame clones only, not all of them. That table supplies the V and J calls and clone size; D and trimming were determined from the DNA. This table has under 40,000 clones, roughly 84% appearing once.

This chain joins TRBV6-5 and TRBJ2-1; possibly TRBD1 for D (6 bases). Source material: peripheral blood. The clonotype comes from a man aged 50 to 59 with active or convalescent COVID-19. Here the CDR3 DNA reads TGTGCCAGCAAGGGGGAGAGATACTACAATGAGCAGTTCTTC. Its translation: CASKGERYYNEQFF.